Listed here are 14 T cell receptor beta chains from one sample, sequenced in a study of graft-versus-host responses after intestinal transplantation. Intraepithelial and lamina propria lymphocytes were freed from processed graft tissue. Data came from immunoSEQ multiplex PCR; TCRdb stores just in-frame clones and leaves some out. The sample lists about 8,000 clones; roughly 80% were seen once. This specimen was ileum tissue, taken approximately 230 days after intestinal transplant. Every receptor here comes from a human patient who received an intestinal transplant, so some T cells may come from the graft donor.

CDR3 DNA sequence: TGTGCCAGCAGCTTAGGGCAGCGCTACGAGCAGTACTTC. It is translated as CASSLGQRYEQYF. The V and J genes are TRBV7-9 and TRBJ2-7; D not certain. Germline loops: CDR1 SEHNR, CDR2 FQNEAQ (reference sequence). The ends were cut back, 1 base at V and 3 bases at J, with 7 bases in the middle. The CDR3 loop spans 13 amino acids.

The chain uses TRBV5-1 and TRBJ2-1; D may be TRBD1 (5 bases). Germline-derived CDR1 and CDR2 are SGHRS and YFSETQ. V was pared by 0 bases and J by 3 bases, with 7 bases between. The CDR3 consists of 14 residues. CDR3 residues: CASSLEGYYNEQFF. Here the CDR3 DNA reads TGCGCCAGCAGCTTGGAGGGGTACTACAATGAGCAGTTCTTC.

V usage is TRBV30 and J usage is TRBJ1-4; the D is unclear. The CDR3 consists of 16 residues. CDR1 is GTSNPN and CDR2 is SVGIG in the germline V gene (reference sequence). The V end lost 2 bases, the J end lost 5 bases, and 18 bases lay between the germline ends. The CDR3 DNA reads TGTGCCTGGAGTCAGCGACGCCGAGAGTCCAATGAAAAACTGTTTTTT. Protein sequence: CAWSQRRRESNEKLFF.

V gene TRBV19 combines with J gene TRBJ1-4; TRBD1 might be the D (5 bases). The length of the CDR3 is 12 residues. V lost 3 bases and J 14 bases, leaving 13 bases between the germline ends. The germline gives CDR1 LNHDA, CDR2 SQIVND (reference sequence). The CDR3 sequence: CASSMSGRRLFF. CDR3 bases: TGTGCCAGTAGTATGTCAGGGAGGAGGCTGTTTTTT.

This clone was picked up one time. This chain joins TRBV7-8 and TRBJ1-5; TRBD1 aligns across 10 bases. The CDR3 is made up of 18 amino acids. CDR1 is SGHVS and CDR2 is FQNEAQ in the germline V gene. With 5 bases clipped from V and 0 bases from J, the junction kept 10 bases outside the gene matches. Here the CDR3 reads CASSPRQGAAYSNQPQHF. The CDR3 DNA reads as TGTGCCAGCAGCCCTAGACAGGGGGCCGCCTATAGCAATCAGCCCCAGCATTTT.

The CDR3 spells CASSLGAGLGYGYTF. The CDR3 DNA follows: TGTGCCAGCAGCTTAGGGGCGGGTCTGGGGTATGGCTACACCTTC. V is TRBV11-2 and J is TRBJ1-2, with D unclear. The germline V and J ends were trimmed by 1 base and 5 bases, with 14 bases remaining between them. Germline values: CDR1 SGHAT, CDR2 FQNNGV. This CDR3 is 15 amino acids long. The entire variable domain, with the rest obtained from reference TRBV11-2 and TRBJ1-2, is as follows: EAGVAQSPRYKIIEKRQSVAFWCNPISGHATLYWYQQILGQGPKLLIQFQNNGVVDDSQLPKDRFSAERLKGVDSTLKIQPAKLEDSAVYLCASSLGAGLGYGYTFGSGTRLTVV.

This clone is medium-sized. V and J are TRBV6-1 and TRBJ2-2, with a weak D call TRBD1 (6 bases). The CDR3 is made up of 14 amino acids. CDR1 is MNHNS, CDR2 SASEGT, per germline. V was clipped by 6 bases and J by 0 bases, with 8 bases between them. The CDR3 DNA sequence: TGTGCCAGCAGGGGACATACGAACACCGGGGAGCTGTTTTTT. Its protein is CASRGHTNTGELFF.

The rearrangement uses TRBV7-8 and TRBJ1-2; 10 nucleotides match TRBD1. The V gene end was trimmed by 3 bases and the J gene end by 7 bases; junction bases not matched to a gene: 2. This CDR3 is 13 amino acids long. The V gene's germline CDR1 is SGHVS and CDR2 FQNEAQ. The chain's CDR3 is CASSLTGGSGYTF. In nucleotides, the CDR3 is TGTGCCAGCAGCTTGACAGGGGGCTCTGGCTACACCTTC.

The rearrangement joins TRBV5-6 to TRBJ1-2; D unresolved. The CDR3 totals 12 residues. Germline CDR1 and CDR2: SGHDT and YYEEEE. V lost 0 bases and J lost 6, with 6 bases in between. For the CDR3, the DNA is TGTGCCAGCAGCTTGGCCGGGGATGGCTACACCTTC. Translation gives CASSLAGDGYTF.

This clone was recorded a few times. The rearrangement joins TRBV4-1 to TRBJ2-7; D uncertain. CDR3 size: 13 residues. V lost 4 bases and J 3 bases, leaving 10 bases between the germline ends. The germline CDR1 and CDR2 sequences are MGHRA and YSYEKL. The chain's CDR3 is CASSRLVFYEQYF. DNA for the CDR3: TGCGCCAGCAGCCGGCTAGTATTCTACGAGCAGTACTTC.

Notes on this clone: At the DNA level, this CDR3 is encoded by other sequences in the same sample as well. Here the CDR3 reads CSDGGNTEAFF. The CDR3 DNA reads TGCAGCGATGGAGGCAATACTGAAGCTTTCTTT. The chain uses TRBV29-1 and TRBJ1-1; D uncertain. The germline V gene has CDR1 SQVTM and CDR2 ANQGSEA. V was clipped by 7 bases and J by 5 bases, with 11 bases between them. The CDR3 spans 11 residues.

The DNA of the CDR3 is TGTGCAACCGGGCGGGGAAAACTGTTTTTT. This codes for CATGRGKLFF. This chain uses TRBV6-6 with TRBJ1-4; D not resolved. The CDR3 sequence is 10 residues long. CDR1 MNHNY and CDR2 SVGAGI come from the germline V gene (reference sequence).

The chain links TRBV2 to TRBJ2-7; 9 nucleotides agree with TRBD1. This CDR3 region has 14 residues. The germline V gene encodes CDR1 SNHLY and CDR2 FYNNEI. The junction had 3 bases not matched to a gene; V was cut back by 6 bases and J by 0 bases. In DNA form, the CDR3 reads TGTGCCAGCAGAGGGACAGGGATCTCCTACGAGCAGTACTTC. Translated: CASRGTGISYEQYF.

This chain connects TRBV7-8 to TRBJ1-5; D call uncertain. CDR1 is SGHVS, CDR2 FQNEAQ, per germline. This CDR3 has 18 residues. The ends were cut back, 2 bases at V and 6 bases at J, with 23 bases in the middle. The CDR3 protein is CASSLKPGEGDFAQPQHF. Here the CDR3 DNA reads TGTGCCAGCAGCTTAAAGCCCGGCGAGGGAGATTTTGCTCAGCCCCAGCATTTT.